A selection of T cell receptor beta chains follows, all from one sample in a study of patients and donors after allogeneic stem cell transplantation. Each CDR3 protein gets one entry after TCRdb re-called the RT-PCR reads with MiXCR. The sample consists of about 230,000 distinct CDR3 sequences, around an eighth of them appearing once. Sequencing was performed on blood, either unsorted or a sorted T cell fraction (not recorded which). These receptors all come from a human donor who was either an allogeneic HSCT recipient or a stem cell or donor lymphocyte infusion donor (not recorded which). It is not recorded whose cells these are; they may come from a transplant donor. CDR3s include the opening cysteine and the closing phenylalanine or tryptophan. The D gene is left open where the match is weak. Some rows have no size entry. The others give once, few or many, or a class for an expanded clone.

V gene: TRBV5-1
D gene: TRBD2
J gene: TRBJ2-3
CDR3 length: 18
clone size: many
CDR3 DNA: TGCGCCAGCAGCCCCCTCGTTGGACTAGCGGCTAGCACAGATACGCAGTATTTT
CDR3 protein: CASSPLVGLAASTDTQYF

V gene: TRBV11-2
D gene: .
J gene: TRBJ2-2
CDR3 length: 15
clone size: .
CDR3 DNA: TGTGCCAGCAGCCCCGTCCAGGCGAACACCGGGGAGCTGTTTTTT
CDR3 protein: CASSPVQANTGELFF

V gene: TRBV12-3/TRBV12-4
D gene: .
J gene: TRBJ2-2
CDR3 length: 12
clone size: few
CDR3 DNA: TGTGCCAGCAGTTTTAGTCGCGGGGAGCTGTTTTTT
CDR3 protein: CASSFSRGELFF

V gene: TRBV7-7
D gene: TRBD2
J gene: TRBJ2-1
CDR3 length: 17
clone size: .
CDR3 DNA: TGTGCCAGCAGCCAACTAGCGGGAGGGCCTGGGGACAATGAGCAGTTCTTC
CDR3 protein: CASSQLAGGPGDNEQFF

V gene: TRBV20-1
D gene: TRBD2
J gene: TRBJ2-3
CDR3 length: 17
clone size: few
CDR3 DNA: TGCAGTGCTTCTCCGGGACTAGCGGGGGGTAACACAGATACGCAGTATTTT
CDR3 protein: CSASPGLAGGNTDTQYF

V gene: TRBV27
D gene: .
J gene: TRBJ2-7
CDR3 length: 13
clone size: many
CDR3 DNA: TGTGCCAGCAGCCAGGACGGGTCCTACGAGCAGTACTTC
CDR3 protein: CASSQDGSYEQYF

V gene: TRBV18
D gene: TRBD1
J gene: TRBJ2-5
CDR3 length: 15
clone size: few
CDR3 DNA: TGTGCCAGCTCGCCTTCAGGACAGGGTGTGAAGACCCAGTACTTC
CDR3 protein: CASSPSGQGVKTQYF

V gene: TRBV28
D gene: TRBD1
J gene: TRBJ2-7
CDR3 length: 16
clone size: .
CDR3 DNA: TGTGCCAGCAGTCCCCCTGGAGGGACAGGAGGTGCCGAGCAGTACTTC
CDR3 protein: CASSPPGGTGGAEQYF

V gene: TRBV20-1
D gene: .
J gene: TRBJ2-1
CDR3 length: 14
clone size: many
CDR3 DNA: TGCAGTGCTAGAGACGGTAGACTAGTTCATGAGCAGTTCTTC
CDR3 protein: CSARDGRLVHEQFF

V gene: TRBV2
D gene: TRBD2
J gene: TRBJ2-7
CDR3 length: 13
clone size: once
CDR3 DNA: TGTGCCAGCGGGGGGACTAGTTTCTACGAGCAGTACTTC
CDR3 protein: CASGGTSFYEQYF

V gene: TRBV10-3
D gene: .
J gene: TRBJ2-7
CDR3 length: 14
clone size: many
CDR3 DNA: TGTGCCATCAGACCGGGACCACCAGCCTACGAGCAGTACTTC
CDR3 protein: CAIRPGPPAYEQYF

V gene: TRBV20-1
D gene: TRBD2
J gene: TRBJ2-1
CDR3 length: 11
clone size: few
CDR3 DNA: TGCAGTGCTAGTGTGGCGGGAGCTTTGTTCTTC
CDR3 protein: CSASVAGALFF

V gene: TRBV3-1
D gene: TRBD2
J gene: TRBJ2-5
CDR3 length: 16
clone size: .
CDR3 DNA: TGTGCCAGCAGCCAAGGGGGTCTAGCGGGAGGCGAGACCCAGTACTTC
CDR3 protein: CASSQGGLAGGETQYF

V gene: TRBV20-1
D gene: .
J gene: TRBJ2-7
CDR3 length: 11
clone size: .
CDR3 DNA: TGCAGTGTTAGGACTGTCTACGAGCAGTACTTC
CDR3 protein: CSVRTVYEQYF

V gene: TRBV20-1
D gene: .
J gene: TRBJ2-5
CDR3 length: 16
clone size: many
CDR3 DNA: TGCAGTGCTAGGGGTGCAGTCAGCGGGCCCGGAGAGACCCAGTACTTC
CDR3 protein: CSARGAVSGPGETQYF

V gene: TRBV7-6
D gene: TRBD2
J gene: TRBJ2-1
CDR3 length: 17
clone size: .
CDR3 DNA: TGTGCCAGCAGCTCTTCCACGACTAGCGGACCCCATAATGAGCAGTTCTTC
CDR3 protein: CASSSSTTSGPHNEQFF

V gene: TRBV7-9
D gene: .
J gene: TRBJ2-7
CDR3 length: 13
clone size: .
CDR3 DNA: TGTGCCAGCAGCCAGGACACCTCCTACGAGCAGTACTTC
CDR3 protein: CASSQDTSYEQYF

V gene: TRBV6-2/TRBV6-3
D gene: .
J gene: TRBJ2-7
CDR3 length: 12
clone size: .
CDR3 DNA: TGTGCCAGCAGTGAGGGGGCCTACGAGCAGTACTTC
CDR3 protein: CASSEGAYEQYF

V gene: TRBV11-2
D gene: TRBD1
J gene: TRBJ1-5
CDR3 length: 14
clone size: .
CDR3 DNA: TGTGCCAGCAGCTTGGACAGGGGAGTCCAGCCCCAGCATTTT
CDR3 protein: CASSLDRGVQPQHF

V gene: TRBV19
D gene: .
J gene: TRBJ2-6
CDR3 length: 17
clone size: once
CDR3 DNA: TGTGCCAGTATGGCCGGGGGACCCAGCTCTGGGGCCAACGTCCTGACTTTC
CDR3 protein: CASMAGGPSSGANVLTF

V gene: TRBV3-1
D gene: .
J gene: TRBJ1-6
CDR3 length: 12
clone size: many
CDR3 DNA: TGTGCCAGCGCCCACGGAAATTCACCCCTCCACTTT
CDR3 protein: CASAHGNSPLHF

V gene: TRBV6-5
D gene: TRBD1
J gene: TRBJ2-6
CDR3 length: 18
clone size: few
CDR3 DNA: TGTGCCAGCAGTTCCTTGGGACAGGGGGCGTTAGGGGCCAACGTCCTGACTTTC
CDR3 protein: CASSSLGQGALGANVLTF

V gene: TRBV7-9
D gene: TRBD1
J gene: TRBJ1-3
CDR3 length: 15
clone size: once
CDR3 DNA: TGTGCCAGCAGCTTCCAGGGGGCGCTTGGAAACACCATATATTTT
CDR3 protein: CASSFQGALGNTIYF

V gene: TRBV30
D gene: TRBD2
J gene: TRBJ2-5
CDR3 length: 15
clone size: .
CDR3 DNA: TGTGCCTGGAGTGTGACGGGACTAGCGATCGGGACCCAGTACTTC
CDR3 protein: CAWSVTGLAIGTQYF

V gene: TRBV5-5
D gene: TRBD1
J gene: TRBJ1-5
CDR3 length: 18
clone size: many
CDR3 DNA: TGTGCCAGCAGCAAACTCTACCGGGACAGGGTAGCCGATCAGCCCCAGCATTTT
CDR3 protein: CASSKLYRDRVADQPQHF

V gene: TRBV3-1
D gene: .
J gene: TRBJ1-2
CDR3 length: 13
clone size: .
CDR3 DNA: TGTGCCAGCAGCCCGGGGGGGGTTGGCGGCTACACCTTC
CDR3 protein: CASSPGGVGGYTF

V gene: TRBV29-1
D gene: TRBD1
J gene: TRBJ1-2
CDR3 length: 13
clone size: many
CDR3 DNA: TGCAGCGTTGGCTGGGGACAGGGGGCTGGCTACACCTTC
CDR3 protein: CSVGWGQGAGYTF

V gene: TRBV6-5
D gene: TRBD1
J gene: TRBJ1-2
CDR3 length: 12
clone size: .
CDR3 DNA: TGTGCCAGCAGCCAGACAGGGGATGGCTACACCTTC
CDR3 protein: CASSQTGDGYTF

V gene: TRBV3-1
D gene: .
J gene: TRBJ2-5
CDR3 length: 15
clone size: .
CDR3 DNA: TGTGCCTGCAGCCGCCGCCGGGACCTCCAAGAGACCCAGTACTTC
CDR3 protein: CACSRRRDLQETQYF

V gene: TRBV6-5
D gene: .
J gene: TRBJ1-2
CDR3 length: 13
clone size: .
CDR3 DNA: TGTGCCAGCAGTTACGACAGGAGCTATGGCTACACCTTC
CDR3 protein: CASSYDRSYGYTF

V gene: TRBV20-1
D gene: TRBD2
J gene: TRBJ2-1
CDR3 length: 14
clone size: few
CDR3 DNA: TGCAGTGCCCCTAGCGGGAGTTCCTACAATGAGCAGTTCTTC
CDR3 protein: CSAPSGSSYNEQFF

V gene: TRBV4-1
D gene: .
J gene: TRBJ1-4
CDR3 length: 16
clone size: few
CDR3 DNA: TGCGCCAGCAGCCAACTGCCTCAGGACGGGAATGAAAAACTGTTTTTT
CDR3 protein: CASSQLPQDGNEKLFF

V gene: TRBV5-6
D gene: .
J gene: TRBJ1-4
CDR3 length: 16
clone size: few
CDR3 DNA: TGTGCCAGCAGCTTGGCCACAAGGAGGCGCGGAGAAAAACTGTTTTTT
CDR3 protein: CASSLATRRRGEKLFF

V gene: TRBV20-1
D gene: .
J gene: TRBJ2-2
CDR3 length: 12
clone size: .
CDR3 DNA: TGCAGTGCTAGACTTGCGGCCGGGGAGCTGTTTTTT
CDR3 protein: CSARLAAGELFF

V gene: TRBV21-1
D gene: .
J gene: TRBJ2-7
CDR3 length: 18
clone size: few
CDR3 DNA: TGTGCCAGCAGCAAAGAAACTACTAGCGGGAGGGCCAGGGACGAGCAGTACTTC
CDR3 protein: CASSKETTSGRARDEQYF

V gene: TRBV7-6
D gene: .
J gene: TRBJ1-1
CDR3 length: 13
clone size: many
CDR3 DNA: TGTGCCAGCAGTATACGGGTTCGCACTGAAGCTTTCTTT
CDR3 protein: CASSIRVRTEAFF

V gene: TRBV14
D gene: TRBD1
J gene: TRBJ1-1
CDR3 length: 15
clone size: .
CDR3 DNA: TGTGCCAGCAGCCAAGGACAGGGCAGGGACACTGAAGCTTTCTTT
CDR3 protein: CASSQGQGRDTEAFF